This T cell receptor (beta chain) was retrieved from a study of OX40 agonist ivuxolimab in advanced cancers. Regarding the complete study: Ivuxolimab was an agonistic, fully human IgG2 monoclonal antibody directed against OX40 (CD134), a costimulatory receptor. Patients were allowed to have had prior anti-PD-1, anti-PD-L1 or anti-CTLA-4 therapy, and approximately 40% of the dose-escalation patients had been treated with checkpoint inhibitors. The monotherapy dose-escalation portion (N of about 57 patients) of the phase I ivuxolimab trial is reported in the paper. The point of sequencing TCRbeta in the periphery was to test whether ivuxolimab changed TCR sequence diversity and drove clonal T-cell expansion. Of the roughly 51 dose-escalation patients, hepatocellular carcinoma was present in roughly 19, melanoma in some 15, renal cell carcinoma in 9 and head and neck cancer in 9. A male proportion of around 83% and a mean age of around 60 years, ranging from roughly 20 to 80, were recorded for the dose-escalation cohort. Intravenous ivuxolimab was administered to patients every 2 weeks at six dose levels: 0.01, 0.1, 0.3, 1.5, 3 and 10 mg/kg. Three dose-escalation patients achieved partial responses, one with hepatocellular carcinoma and two with cutaneous melanoma.

General findings and caveats noted by the study authors: At doses of 0.1 to 3.0 mg/kg, clonal expansion of both CD4+ and CD8+ blood T cells was observed from baseline to week 6. Low levels of normalized T-cell clonal expansion were also seen in some patients who did not respond. On average, CD8+ T cells showed more expanded clones than CD4+ T cells after ivuxolimab. Which antigens the clonally expanded peripheral T cells were specific for was not determined. Partial responders in the 0.1-3.0 mg/kg groups had among the lowest normalized peripheral clonal expansion, especially among CD8+ T cells.

Compared with germline, V lacks 7 bases and J lacks 0 bases; bases without a gene match: 8. The CDR3, from cysteine to phenylalanine, totals 17 residues. Only the CDR3 part of the read is kept: 51 bases, read in frame from the first base. CDR1 and CDR2 were assigned from the germline V gene (reference sequence) as MNHEY and SMNVEV. Patients with autoimmune disease history or receiving systemic immunosuppression were excluded from the trial. In every dose cohort, peripheral blood was drawn for TCR sequencing at baseline, cycle 4 day 1, and cycle 7 day 1. Samples were obtained from an open-label, multicenter, first-in-human phase I dose-escalation trial of ivuxolimab. The trial enrolled adults with locally advanced or metastatic head and neck squamous cell, hepatocellular, melanoma or renal cell carcinoma. Before TCR sequencing, CD4+ T cells and CD8+ T cells were sorted from peripheral blood as separate populations.

A note on this clone: The antigen it binds to is not known. No much larger clone exists at a distance of one base, and base qualities are not known.

Genomic DNA was extracted from sorted cells for sequencing of the TCRbeta CDR3 region. TCRbeta CDR3 regions were sequenced using the immunoSEQ Assay. TCRdb provides this immuneACCESS table in a form limited to in-frame rearrangements. Some clones are lacking; in checked studies, under half of them reflect an unresolved V gene, and why the rest are absent is not known. Present in this sample are approximately 100,000 clones, about nine tenths of which were seen just once. Around 0.5% of the sample rests with the top ten. The receptor comes from an adult with an advanced solid tumor such as melanoma, head and neck, liver or kidney cancer. The sequence is built from TRBV27 and TRBJ1-6; TRBD1 fits 8 bases in the junction. The sample here was CD4+ or CD8+ T cells sorted from blood, taken in a trial of the OX40 agonist ivuxolimab. For the CDR3, the sequence is CASMGQASRSYNSPLHF. The DNA is TGTGCCAGCATGGGACAGGCGTCTCGCTCCTATAATTCACCCCTCCACTTT.